This T cell receptor (beta chain) originates from a study of vaccination and CD4 T cells after COVID-19. Cultured CD4+ T-cell DNA underwent Oncomine TCR Beta short-read sequencing. TCRdb reprocessed the PCR reads via MiXCR and lists one record per CDR3 protein. Among about 19,000 distinct CDR3 sequences listed, 25% to 40% were seen once. Treatment described: approximately nine-day PBMC culture with coronavirus spike peptide pools or control peptides (ViraFEST assay). The CDR3 is made up of 16 amino acids. Germline V gene data show CDR1 as SGHRS and CDR2 as YFSETQ. V was clipped by 0 bases and J by 8 bases, with 15 bases between them. A word on this clonotype: Its antigen is not known.

The genes are TRBV5-1 and TRBJ1-6; maybe TRBD1 (6 bases). The sequence was collected from a human donor with COVID-19. Sequenced material: cultured CD4+ T cells from blood. CDR3 residues: CASSLARGRGDSPLHF. The DNA of the CDR3 is TGCGCCAGCAGCTTGGCCCGGGGCAGGGGTGATTCACCCCTCCACTTT.